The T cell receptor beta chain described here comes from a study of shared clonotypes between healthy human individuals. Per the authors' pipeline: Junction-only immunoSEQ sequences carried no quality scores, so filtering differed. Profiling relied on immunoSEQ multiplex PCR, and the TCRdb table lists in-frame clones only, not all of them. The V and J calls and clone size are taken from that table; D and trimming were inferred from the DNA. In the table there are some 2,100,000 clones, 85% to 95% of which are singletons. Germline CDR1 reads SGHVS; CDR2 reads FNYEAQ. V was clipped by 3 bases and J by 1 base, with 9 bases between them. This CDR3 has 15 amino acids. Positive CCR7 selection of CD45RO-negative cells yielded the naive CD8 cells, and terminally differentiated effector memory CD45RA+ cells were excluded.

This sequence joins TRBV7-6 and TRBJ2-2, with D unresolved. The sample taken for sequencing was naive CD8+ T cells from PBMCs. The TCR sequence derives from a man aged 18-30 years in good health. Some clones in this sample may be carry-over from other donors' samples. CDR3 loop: CASSFETENTGELFF. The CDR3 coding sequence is TGTGCCAGCAGCTTTGAGACGGAGAACACCGGGGAGCTGTTTTTT.